The clone carrying this TCR beta chain was detected a few times. Its antigen remains unknown. These data originate in a study of cytomegalovirus exposure and HLA in healthy donors. Overall study context: Early released data comprised around 80 million unique TCRs from HLA-typed donors. General study points: Analysis was carried out at a later point, and it linked a missense DCLRE1C variant to TCR beta V- and J-gene trimming. Links to common viral pathogens appeared, in a later analysis, for several of the most significant clusters.

In the PCR, 60 Vbeta and 13 Jbeta primers were used. In the source study's methods: Among the unique TCR beta chains that a later analysis counted, roughly 80 million in all, about 11 million were shared. Measured with immunoSEQ multiplex PCR; TCRdb has only the in-frame clones, and not every one. V, J and clone size are taken as reported in that table, and D and trimming were inferred from the DNA itself. This table has 150,000 or so clones, approximately 82% appearing once. Sequencing was carried out using PBMCs. This TCR was recovered from a man aged 25 to 40 in good health and CMV-seropositive.

The CDR3 DNA follows: TGTGCCAGCAGTTTTCGGACAGTCCGAGGGACCGGGGAGCTGTTTTTT. Its protein product is CASSFRTVRGTGELFF. The chain has TRBV27 and TRBJ2-2, with D maybe TRBD1 (6 bases). The CDR3 covers 16 residues. Trimming removed 3 bases at V and 5 bases at J, with 16 bases between. Per the germline V gene, CDR1 is MNHEY and CDR2 is SMNVEV (reference sequence).